This T cell receptor beta chain came from a study of T-cell reconstitution after alpha-beta-depleted transplantation in children. Findings of the study overall: Surviving recipient cells, namely T cells and thymic progenitors, were the source of high day-60 TCRbeta diversity in some patients. Several hundred expanded graft clones reportedly were the source of alpha-beta T cells about two months after transplant. Newly produced T cells mostly accounted for T-cell counts and diversity one year post-transplant.

TCRbeta library construction was performed incorporating unique molecular identifiers. TCRdb re-called the PCR reads through MiXCR, storing one row per CDR3 protein. The sample carries fewer than 150,000 distinct CDR3 sequences, more than 9.5% recorded once. The table lists this clonotype with many counts. Antigen: not known. V lost 4 bases to trimming and J lost 9 bases; unmatched junction nucleotides: 8. This CDR3 has 15 residues. The germline V gene has CDR1 SQVTM and CDR2 ANQGSEA. This receptor was obtained from a girl less than two years old who had a stem cell transplant for combined immunodeficiency, so the T cells may come from the graft donor. Sample: PBMCs, mostly from graft donor cells, taken 180 days after TCRalphabeta/CD19-depleted stem cell transplant. J is TRBJ2-1 and V is TRBV29-1; 14 bases line up with TRBD2. The CDR3 sequence: CSVGGGLAGVGEQFF. CDR3 in DNA: TGCAGCGTTGGAGGGGGACTAGCGGGAGTGGGTGAGCAGTTCTTC.